There are many counts of the clone carrying this T cell receptor (beta chain). Antigen specificity is unknown. This entry comes from a study of T cells in Graves' hyperthyroidism and ophthalmopathy. Findings and caveats of the study: Most expanded thyroid clonotypes above 0.001 recurred in blood.

Diagnostic assessment was based on clinical symptoms, serum thyroxine and TRAb, thyroid ultrasound and orbital computed tomography. Template material for amplifying TCR beta CDR3 regions consisted of RNA transcripts. HTBI primers were used for first-round RT-PCR of the TCR CDR3. TCRdb re-derived calls from the multiplex PCR reads in MiXCR, one entry per CDR3 protein. The data contain under 700,000 distinct CDR3 sequences, roughly 46% of them singletons. Germline V gene data show CDR1 as LNHNV and CDR2 as YYDKDF (reference sequence). The CDR3 has 15 amino acids. Trimming pared 9 bases from V and 3 bases from J, leaving 17 bases between.

The V gene is TRBV15, the J gene TRBJ2-2; weak D call: TRBD2 (6 bases). This receptor was obtained from a woman aged 18-30 years with Graves' hyperthyroidism. Sequencing was carried out using peripheral blood or thyroid tissue (not recorded which). CDR3 coding DNA: TGTGCCACGAACCTAGCGAGGGAGGACACCGGGGAGCTGTTTTTT. Encoded protein: CATNLAREDTGELFF.